This TCR beta chain stems from a study of CD8 T cells in Susac syndrome. The TEMRA cells underwent FACS enrichment, while the CD8+ and CD4+ T cells underwent negative isolation. V lost 2 bases to trimming and J lost 2 bases; unmatched junction nucleotides: 1. The CDR3 extends over 15 amino acids. CDR1 is MRHNA, CDR2 SNTAGT, per germline. Random hexamers were used to reverse transcribe an amount of about 0.5 to 1 ug RNA. TCR beta CDR3 was amplified by immunoSEQ covering 54 Vbeta and 13 Jbeta. TCRdb redid the calling of the immunoSEQ multiplex PCR reads with MiXCR, one entry per CDR3 protein. The sample yields some 120,000 distinct CDR3 sequences, more than 75% seen once.

The rearrangement joins TRBV6-4 to TRBJ2-3; TRBD1 matches 10 bases. The sequence came from a human donor with multiple sclerosis. Material: CD8+ T cells from PBMCs. The DNA of the CDR3 is TGTGCCAGCAGTGACGGGACAGGGGACACAGATACGCAGTATTTT. Its protein is CASSDGTGDTDTQYF.